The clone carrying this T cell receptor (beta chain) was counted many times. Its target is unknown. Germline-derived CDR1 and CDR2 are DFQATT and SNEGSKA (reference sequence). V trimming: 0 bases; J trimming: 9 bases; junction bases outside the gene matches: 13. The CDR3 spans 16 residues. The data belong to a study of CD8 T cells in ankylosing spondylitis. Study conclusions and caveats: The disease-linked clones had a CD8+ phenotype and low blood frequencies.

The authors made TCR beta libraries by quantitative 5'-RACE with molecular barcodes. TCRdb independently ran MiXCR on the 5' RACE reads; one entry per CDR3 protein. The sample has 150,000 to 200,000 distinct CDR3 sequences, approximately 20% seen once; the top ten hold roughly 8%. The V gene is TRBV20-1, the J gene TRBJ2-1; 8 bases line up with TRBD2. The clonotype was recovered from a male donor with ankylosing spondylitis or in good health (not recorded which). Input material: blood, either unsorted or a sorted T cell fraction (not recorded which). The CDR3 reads CSARDSGTNRRSEQFF. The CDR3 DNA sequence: TGCAGTGCTAGAGATAGCGGGACTAACCGCCGGAGTGAGCAGTTCTTC.